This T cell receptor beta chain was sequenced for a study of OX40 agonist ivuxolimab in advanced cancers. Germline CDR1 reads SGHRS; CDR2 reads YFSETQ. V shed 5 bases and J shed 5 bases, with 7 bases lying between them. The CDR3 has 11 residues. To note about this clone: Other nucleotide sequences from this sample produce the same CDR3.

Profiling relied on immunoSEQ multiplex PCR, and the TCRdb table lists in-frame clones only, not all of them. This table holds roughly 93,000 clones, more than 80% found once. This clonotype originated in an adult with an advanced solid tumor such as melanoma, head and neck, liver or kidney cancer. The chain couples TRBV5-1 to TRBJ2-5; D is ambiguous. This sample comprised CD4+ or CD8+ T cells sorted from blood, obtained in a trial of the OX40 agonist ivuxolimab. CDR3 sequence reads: CASSGQETQYF. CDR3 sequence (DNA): TGCGCCAGCAGTGGGCAGGAGACCCAGTACTTC. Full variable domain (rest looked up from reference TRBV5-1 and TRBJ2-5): KAGVTQTPRYLIKTRGQQVTLSCSPISGHRSVSWYQQTPGQGLQFLFEYFSETQRNKGNFPGRFSGRQFSNSRSEMNVSTLELGDSALYLCASSGQETQYFGPGTRLLVL.